This entry concerns a single T cell receptor beta chain. This specimen comes from a study of OX40 agonist ivuxolimab in advanced cancers. Trimming removed 2 bases from V and 5 bases from J, with 7 bases in between. The germline V gene encodes CDR1 MDHEN and CDR2 SYDVKM. The CDR3 consists of 12 residues. Using immunoSEQ multiplex PCR, the repertoire was profiled, and TCRdb retains in-frame clones only, with some absent. The repertoire includes about 12,000 clones, roughly 77% of them detected once, and over 11% sits in the top ten. V usage is TRBV28 and J usage is TRBJ2-7, with D uncertain. The TCR sequence derives from an adult with an advanced solid tumor such as melanoma, head and neck, liver or kidney cancer. Sequences were derived from CD4+ or CD8+ T cells sorted from blood, sampled in a trial of the OX40 agonist ivuxolimab. In DNA form, the CDR3 reads TGTGCCAGCAGTTTAGGTGGGGACGAGCAGTACTTC. Protein: CASSLGGDEQYF.